Given below is one TCR beta chain in context. This clone was seen a few times. This clone's antigen is unknown. Nothing much larger sits one base from this clone, and base qualities are not available. The data originate from a study of T cell responses to AZD1222 COVID-19 vaccine (dated by TCRdb to 2020 to 2023). Regarding the complete study: AZD1222 recipients whose second dose came at about 4 weeks and those whose second dose came at about 12 weeks were combined into one group, since spike-specific TCR depth and breadth did not differ between the two schedules. A total of approximately 250 trial participants underwent TCR sequencing, of whom approximately 200 had received two doses of AZD1222 and roughly 26 had received two doses of the MenACWY control vaccine. Trial participants were enrolled into age subgroups of 18-55, 56-69 and 70-plus years, which contained approximately 150, 28 and 58 TCR-sequenced participants, respectively.

The CDR3 regions of human TCRbeta chains were analyzed by immunosequencing. The study's own analysis went as follows. TCRs in the repertoires were matched against a reference library of SARS-CoV-2-specific TCRs that had been generated with the MIRA antigen-specificity platform. Breadth meant the fraction of unique TCRs that were SARS-CoV-2-associated, whereas depth meant the fraction of total T cells that were SARS-CoV-2-associated. Each spike-specific TCR was assigned to its reactive spike region and to a CD4 or CD8 class using the MIRA data. Log10-transformed breadth and depth values were compared by one-way ANOVA with Sidak's multiple comparisons tests. The source is immuneACCESS, and TCRdb retained only in-frame sequences with V and J called. Part of the clones is not carried over; for the studies checked, unresolved V genes explain less than half of this, and the remainder is unexplained. D and trimming were read from the DNA, whereas the V and J calls and clone size are those reported in that table. The sample profile shows roughly 130,000 clones; 88% of them were found once. The ten largest make up about 8.3% of the sample.

Summary of the overall study and its limitations: The 56-69-year group was small, and its depth increase did not reach significance, likely because of low power. Participants were mostly white British and included more females than males, and it was suggested by the authors that clonal diversity may have been underestimated. The vaccine-associated CD4 TCRs covered the entire spike protein, and the dominant responses fell in regions 160-218 and 743-854. Nearly half of unique spike-specific TCRs reportedly recognized epitopes outside regions mutated in the B.1.351 and B.1.1.7 variants. After two AZD1222 doses, spike-specific TCR breadth and depth were significantly higher than at day 0 and than in MenACWY recipients. Conclusions about previously exposed vaccinees were limited because only a handful of AZD1222 recipients were SARS-CoV-2 seropositive at baseline. Because no day 14 peak-response samples were available, repertoires were characterized only after the peak T cell response.

Read against the paper, the sample's time point label means: baseline before first vaccination. The vaccinee samples were drawn from two UK trials, COV001 and COV002, one of which was a single-blind randomized controlled phase 2/3 trial testing AZD1222 (ChAdOx1 nCoV-19) in healthy adults. For TCRbeta chain sequencing, PBMC samples were collected from trial participants at day 0 and at day 28 after the second dose. The origin of this receptor is an adult in good health. The specimen was peripheral blood, collected on day 0 of AZD1222 vaccination.

The nucleotides are TGTGCCAGCAGCTTAGGAGGTAACTCCTACGAGCAGTACTTC. Its amino acids are CASSLGGNSYEQYF. Here the chain combines TRBV7-3 and TRBJ2-7, with TRBD2 tentatively as D gene (5 bases match). The CDR3 measures 14 amino acids from cysteine to phenylalanine. The CDR3 DNA has 42 bases and is translated from base 1. At the junction V is shortened by 2 bases and J by 0 bases, with 8 bases in between. CDR1 and CDR2 are read off the germline V gene as SGHTA and FQGTGA.